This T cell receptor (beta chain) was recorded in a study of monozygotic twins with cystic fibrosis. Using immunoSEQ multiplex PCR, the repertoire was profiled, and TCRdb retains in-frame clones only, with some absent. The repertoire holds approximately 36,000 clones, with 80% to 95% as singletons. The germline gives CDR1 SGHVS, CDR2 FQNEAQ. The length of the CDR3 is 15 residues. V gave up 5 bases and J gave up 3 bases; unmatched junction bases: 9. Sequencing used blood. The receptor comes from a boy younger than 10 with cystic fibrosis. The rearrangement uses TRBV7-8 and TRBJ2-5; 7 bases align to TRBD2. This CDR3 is CASSQTTGTKETQYF. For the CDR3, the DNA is TGTGCCAGCAGCCAAACAACCGGGACTAAAGAGACCCAGTACTTC.